This TCR beta chain was profiled in a study of cytomegalovirus exposure and HLA in healthy donors. Findings and limits, study-wide: A likely sequencing artifact accounted for one observed cluster of highly shared sequence variants. Per a prior analysis, the majority of TCR beta V segments were productive roughly 87% or roughly 30% of the time.

This clone was seen a handful of times. Its target is unknown. Germline CDR1 and CDR2: SGHNT and YYREEE (reference sequence). The CDR3 is 15 amino acids. The V segment lost 4 bases and the J segment 0 bases; nucleotides outside the gene matches: 3. The PCR used 60 Vbeta and 13 Jbeta primers. Using immunoSEQ multiplex PCR, the repertoire was profiled, and TCRdb retains in-frame clones only, with some absent. The profile covers approximately 190,000 clones, with about 80% appearing a single time and roughly 13% taken by the ten largest. Source material: PBMCs. This chain uses TRBV5-4 with TRBJ1-1; 10 positions agree with TRBD1. This TCR was recovered from a woman in her 30s in good health and CMV-seropositive. CDR3 loop: CASSRDRGMNTEAFF. The DNA for the CDR3 is TGTGCCAGCAGCAGGGACAGGGGCATGAACACTGAAGCTTTCTTT.